These T cell receptor beta chains were read from a single sample in a study of T cell changes during pregnancy in multiple sclerosis. The method was immunoSEQ multiplex PCR; TCRdb's version includes in-frame clones alone and lacks a portion of them. The repertoire has about 51,000 clones, roughly 92% of them found once; the top ten carry 0.5% to 0.7%. This specimen consisted of CD4+ T cells from peripheral blood mononuclear cells, obtained in the second trimester of pregnancy. These receptors were taken from a female donor with multiple sclerosis, enrolled in a pregnancy study. Each CDR3 is given without its conserved first and last residue. Each record gives: CDR3 protein, V gene, J gene.

ASGPQGSDTQY,TRBV12-5,TRBJ2-3
ASSYKQGVGTDTQY,TRBV6-6,TRBJ2-3
ASSYNIGTEAF,TRBV6-5,TRBJ1-1
ASSGRTGGNSPLH,TRBV2,TRBJ1-6
ASSPGNYGYT,TRBV7-6,TRBJ1-2
ASKEDRAKEQY,TRBV19,TRBJ2-7
ASSTGQGSTNTQY,TRBV7-6,TRBJ2-3
ASSPSWPGGTGELF,TRBV18,TRBJ2-2
ASSPIDRDTYEQY,TRBV5-6,TRBJ2-7
ASSISYTDTQY,TRBV7-3,TRBJ2-3
ASSLEGAEAF,TRBV5-8,TRBJ1-1
ASSYSRAANGYT,TRBV6-5,TRBJ1-2
ASSVLAGMSSYNEQF,TRBV6-4,TRBJ2-1
ASSQSDRESRVRSGANVLT,TRBV23-1,TRBJ2-6
ASSRTRNSNQPQH,TRBV2,TRBJ1-5
ASSDGTTAPSQY,TRBV11-2,TRBJ2-7
ASSPSSGANTGELF,TRBV18,TRBJ2-2
ASSAWGDRATGELF,TRBV9,TRBJ2-2
ASSLVSYNEQF,TRBV5-1,TRBJ2-1
ASRGGTYYNNYGYT,TRBV5-5,TRBJ1-2
ASTPLGAAADTQY,TRBV19,TRBJ2-3
AWETGSNQPQH,TRBV30,TRBJ1-5
ASSQANSRSYEQY,TRBV4-1,TRBJ2-7
ASSLGQGATYGYT,TRBV7-6,TRBJ1-2
ASSRRQGELFPEAF,TRBV5-5,TRBJ1-1
ASSGLAGGRDTQY,TRBV2,TRBJ2-3
ASSYSGPSGGF,TRBV6-6,TRBJ2-1